Each of the 23 T cell receptor beta chains below was sequenced from the same sample in a study of cytomegalovirus exposure and HLA in healthy donors. The PCR employed 60 Vbeta primers together with 13 Jbeta primers. Sequencing was performed with immunoSEQ multiplex PCR; in TCRdb, only in-frame clones are kept and a portion is missing. The sample includes 110,000 to 150,000 clones, around three quarters of them seen just once. Sequencing was performed on PBMCs. The receptor set was obtained from a man in his thirties or forties in good health and CMV-seronegative.

This clone appeared once. This chain joins TRBV6-5 and TRBJ2-1, with D possibly TRBD2 on 6 matching bases. V was clipped by 6 bases and J by 9 bases, with 21 bases between them. Germline CDR1 and CDR2: MNHEY and SVGAGI. The CDR3 runs to 15 residues. In nucleotides, the CDR3 is TGTGCCAGCAGCCCCGCGGCCCAGCGGGCTGGTGAGCAGTTCTTC. Its protein product is CASSPAAQRAGEQFF.

The chain uses TRBV28 and TRBJ1-6, with 8 bases fitting TRBD1. Germline CDR1 is MDHEN and CDR2 is SYDVKM. The V gene end was trimmed by 2 bases and the J gene end by 7 bases; junction bases not matched to a gene: 13. The CDR3 totals 18 residues. CDR3 loop: CASSLVMNNRGMNSPLHF. The CDR3 DNA sequence: TGTGCCAGCAGTTTAGTCATGAATAACAGGGGGATGAATTCACCCCTCCACTTT.

This chain joins TRBV12-5 and TRBJ2-1; 7 positions match TRBD1. The CDR3 consists of 15 residues. Germline assignment: CDR1 LGHNT and CDR2 FRNRAP. The V segment lost 5 bases and the J segment 6 bases; nucleotides outside the gene matches: 10. The CDR3 spells CASGKGQEGINEQFF. The CDR3 region has the DNA TGTGCTAGTGGTAAAGGACAGGAAGGCATCAATGAGCAGTTCTTC.

V and J are TRBV7-2 and TRBJ2-7; 8 bases map to TRBD2. CDR1 is SGHTA, CDR2 FQGNSA, per germline. V trimming: 1 base; J trimming: 7 bases; junction bases outside the gene matches: 9. There are 15 residues in the CDR3. In DNA, the CDR3 is TGTGCCAGCAGCTTAGGGGTCGGGAGGGCCGGTGAGCAGTACTTC. It translates to CASSLGVGRAGEQYF.

The rearrangement uses TRBV18 and TRBJ2-7; the D gene is possibly TRBD2 (5 bases). The CDR3 length is 15 residues. Trimming pared 3 bases from V and 2 bases from J, leaving 14 bases between. Germline lookup yields CDR1 KGHSH and CDR2 LQKENI. The CDR3 bases are TGTGCCAGCTCACCGCCCTTTGACGGGACCTACGAGCAGTACTTC. This translates into CASSPPFDGTYEQYF.

The V gene is TRBV7-9, the J gene TRBJ2-7; D perhaps matches TRBD1 (5 bases). Trimming removed 5 bases at V and 6 bases at J, with 11 bases between. The CDR3 contains 12 residues. Germline assignment: CDR1 SEHNR and CDR2 FQNEAQ (reference sequence). CDR3 loop: CASSPRQFEQYF. The CDR3 region has the DNA TGTGCCAGCAGCCCCCGACAGTTCGAGCAGTACTTC.

J is TRBJ1-2 and V is TRBV7-9; D gene unclear. Trimming left V 5 bases short and J 8 bases short, with 18 bases between. Germline CDR1 and CDR2: SEHNR and FQNEAQ (reference sequence). The CDR3 has 14 amino acids. The chain's CDR3 is CASSQADGVQGYTF. In DNA form, the CDR3 reads TGTGCCAGCAGCCAGGCTGACGGGGTCCAGGGCTACACCTTC.

V is TRBV6-1 and J is TRBJ2-7; 11 bases match TRBD2. Germline values: CDR1 MNHNS, CDR2 SASEGT. The trim removed 3 bases at V and 3 bases at J, leaving 10 bases unmatched. This CDR3 is built from 17 residues. CDR3 region: CASSDPGLAGGGYEQYF. The CDR3 DNA reads TGTGCCAGCAGTGACCCCGGACTAGCGGGTGGCGGCTACGAGCAGTACTTC.

V usage is TRBV6-5 and J usage is TRBJ2-2, with 9 bases aligning to TRBD1. Germline CDR1 reads MNHEY; CDR2 reads SVGAGI. This CDR3 spans 16 amino acids. The ends lost 0 bases at V and 9 bases at J; junction bases unmatched: 8. The CDR3 is CASSYSGTGMLRELFF. The DNA for the CDR3 is TGTGCCAGCAGTTACTCCGGGACAGGGATGTTGCGGGAGCTGTTTTTT.

The J gene is TRBJ2-1, the V gene TRBV7-2; TRBD2 matches 14 bases. V lost 5 bases to trimming and J lost 5 bases; unmatched junction nucleotides: 5. Germline-derived CDR1 and CDR2 are SGHTA and FQGNSA. CDR3 size: 16 residues. CDR3 sequence: CASSRQGLAGDNEQFF. The CDR3, as DNA: TGTGCCAGCAGCCGCCAGGGACTAGCGGGAGACAATGAGCAGTTCTTC.

V gene TRBV18 combines with J gene TRBJ1-4, with 10 positions matching TRBD1. The CDR3 runs 15 residues. Germline V CDR1 and CDR2: KGHSH, LQKENI. Losses at the gene ends were 3 bases for V and 5 bases for J; bases not matched to a gene: 3. CDR3 loop: CASSPQDRGNEKLFF. The CDR3 nucleotides are TGTGCCAGCTCACCTCAGGACAGGGGGAATGAAAAACTGTTTTTT.

The rearrangement links TRBV19 to TRBJ2-2; tentative D call: TRBD1 (6 bases). V was pared by 2 bases and J by 4 bases, with 11 bases between. Germline assignment: CDR1 LNHDA and CDR2 SQIVND (reference sequence). CDR3 size: 15 residues. CDR3 coding DNA: TGTGCCAGTAGTATACCCAGGGGCGGCACCGGGGAGCTGTTTTTT. Amino acids: CASSIPRGGTGELFF.

The chain has TRBV10-2 and TRBJ1-1; D gene uncertain. This CDR3 has 15 amino acids. V lost 5 bases, J lost 3 bases, and 16 bases lay in between. Germline CDR1 WSHSY, CDR2 SAAADI. The CDR3 spells CASSLSEGFDTEAFF. CDR3 coding DNA: TGCGCCAGCAGTCTCTCGGAGGGATTCGACACTGAAGCTTTCTTT.

The J gene is TRBJ2-1, the V gene TRBV28; D remains ambiguous. The CDR3 loop spans 13 amino acids. CDR1 is MDHEN, CDR2 SYDVKM, per germline. The V end lost 1 base, the J end lost 6 bases, and 7 bases lay between the germline ends. Here the CDR3 reads CASSLSSGNEQFF. The CDR3 DNA sequence: TGTGCCAGCAGTTTATCCTCCGGCAATGAGCAGTTCTTC.

The rearrangement uses TRBV5-1 and TRBJ1-2; 12 positions agree with TRBD1. Germline V lookup: CDR1 SGHRS, CDR2 YFSETQ. Germline trimming cut 0 bases from V and 4 bases from J; bases unmatched to any gene: 7. CDR3 length: 17 residues. Written as DNA, the CDR3 is TGCGCCAGCAGCTTGGGAGCGGGGGACAGGGGGCTCTATGGCTACACCTTC. Protein: CASSLGAGDRGLYGYTF.

As for this clone: This sample also contains other DNA sequences that code for the same CDR3. The genes are TRBV6-5 and TRBJ2-5; D not certain. Per the germline V gene, CDR1 is MNHEY and CDR2 is SVGAGI. The CDR3 totals 14 residues. V gave up 0 bases and J gave up 2 bases, with 7 bases separating them. CDR3 in DNA: TGTGCCAGCAGTTACTCGGGCAAGCAAGAGACCCAGTACTTC. Amino acid sequence: CASSYSGKQETQYF.

The V call is TRBV10-2, the J call TRBJ2-7; the match to TRBD2 covers 12 bases. The CDR3 extends over 15 amino acids. With 5 bases clipped from V and 1 base from J, the junction kept 3 bases outside the gene matches. The germline V gene has CDR1 WSHSY and CDR2 SAAADI. CDR3 loop: CASSRLAGVSYEQYF. CDR3 bases: TGCGCCAGCAGTAGACTAGCGGGAGTGTCCTACGAGCAGTACTTC.

The chain carries TRBV19 and TRBJ1-2; 7 bases map to TRBD1. This CDR3 comprises 15 residues. The V gene's germline CDR1 is LNHDA and CDR2 SQIVND (reference sequence). Trimming cost V 4 bases and J 8 bases; bases outside gene matches: 13. This CDR3 reads CASSRIPGRGQGYTF. The CDR3 DNA reads as TGTGCCAGTAGTAGGATACCGGGAAGGGGGCAAGGCTACACCTTC.

The chain recombines TRBV19 with TRBJ2-3; a weak D match, TRBD2 (6 bases). CDR3 length: 15 residues. The V gene lost 6 bases and the J gene lost 6 bases, with 19 bases spanning the gap. Germline loops: CDR1 LNHDA, CDR2 SQIVND (reference sequence). CDR3 bases: TGTGCCAGTAGCCCCGTTTGGACGGGGGAGGATACGCAGTATTTT. Protein product: CASSPVWTGEDTQYF.

The sample holds a few counts of this clone. The chain recombines TRBV5-6 with TRBJ2-3; D possibly corresponds to TRBD2 (5 bases). Trimming shortened V by 2 bases and J by 6 bases, and 10 bases separated the two germline ends. This CDR3 has 13 residues. The germline V gene has CDR1 SGHDT and CDR2 YYEEEE. CDR3 protein: CASSLSTGDTQYF. CDR3 nucleotide sequence: TGTGCCAGCAGCTTAAGCACGGGGGATACGCAGTATTTT.

This chain joins TRBV29-1 and TRBJ2-6; 8 nucleotides align to TRBD1. CDR3 length equals 19 residues. The germline CDR1 and CDR2 sequences are SQVTM and ANQGSEA. V lost 0 bases, J lost 0 bases, and 10 bases stayed unmatched. CDR3 DNA: TGCAGCGTTGAAGATCGACGGACAGGGTATTTCTCTGGGGCCAACGTCCTGACTTTC. Residues: CSVEDRRTGYFSGANVLTF. Based on the CDR3 plus reference TRBV29-1 and TRBJ2-6, the full variable domain is SAVISQKPSRDICQRGTSLTIQCQVDSQVTMMFWYRQQPGQSLTLIATANQGSEATYESGFVIDKFPISRPNLTFSTLTVSNMSPEDSSIYLCSVEDRRTGYFSGANVLTFGAGSRLTVL.

This chain connects TRBV11-2 to TRBJ2-1, with D possibly TRBD2 on 6 matching bases. V lost 5 bases and J lost 4, with 12 bases in between. The CDR3 loop spans 14 amino acids. Germline lookup yields CDR1 SGHAT and CDR2 FQNNGV. CDR3 sequence: CASSRSGLYNEQFF. CDR3 sequence (DNA): TGTGCCAGCAGCCGTAGCGGATTGTACAATGAGCAGTTCTTC.

The chain has TRBV7-8 and TRBJ2-5; 7 positions match TRBD1. V lost 4 bases, J lost 5 bases, and 13 bases stayed unmatched. Germline V CDR1 and CDR2: SGHVS, FQNEAQ. The CDR3 contains 16 residues. CDR3 coding DNA: TGTGCCAGCAGCTATACAACACGACAGGGTTGGGAGACCCAGTACTTC. Translation: CASSYTTRQGWETQYF.